This TCR beta chain is from a study of blood T cell repertoires in COVID-19. Per the germline V gene, CDR1 is SGDLS and CDR2 is YYNGEE. The CDR3 loop spans 12 amino acids. V lost 3 bases to trimming and J lost 4 bases, with 5 bases between them. Repertoires were generated with immunoSEQ multiplex PCR, while TCRdb's copy carries only in-frame clones and drops some. The table lists 200,000 to 250,000 clones, 86% of them singletons, with around 3.8% in the top ten. Participant ages covered about 18 to 100 years across about 25 US areas. The source is a woman aged 40 to 55 with acute COVID-19. The chain links TRBV9 to TRBJ1-3; the D is unclear. The material sequenced was PBMCs or T cells enriched from blood (not recorded which). CDR3 DNA sequence: TGTGCCAGCAGCGACCAGGGAAACACCATATATTTT. The encoded protein is CASSDQGNTIYF.